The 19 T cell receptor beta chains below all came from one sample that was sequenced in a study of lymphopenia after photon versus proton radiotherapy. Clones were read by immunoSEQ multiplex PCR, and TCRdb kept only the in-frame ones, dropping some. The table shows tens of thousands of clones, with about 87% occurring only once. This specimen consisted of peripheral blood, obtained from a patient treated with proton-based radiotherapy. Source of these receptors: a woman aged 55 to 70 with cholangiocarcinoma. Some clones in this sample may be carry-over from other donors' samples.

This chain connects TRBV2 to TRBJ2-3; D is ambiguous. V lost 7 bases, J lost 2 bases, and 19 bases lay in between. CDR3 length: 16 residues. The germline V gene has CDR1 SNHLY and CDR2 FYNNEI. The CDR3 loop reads CASIAQPLKPTDTQYF. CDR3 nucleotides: TGTGCCAGCATCGCCCAGCCTCTTAAACCCACAGATACGCAGTATTTT.

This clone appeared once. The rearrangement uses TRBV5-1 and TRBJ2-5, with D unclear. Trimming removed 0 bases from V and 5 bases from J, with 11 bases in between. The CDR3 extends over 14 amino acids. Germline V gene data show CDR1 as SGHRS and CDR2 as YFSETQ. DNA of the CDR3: TGCGCCAGCAGCTTGGAGTTGACGGCGGAGACCCAGTACTTC. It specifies CASSLELTAETQYF. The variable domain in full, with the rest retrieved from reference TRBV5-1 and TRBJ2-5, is KAGVTQTPRYLIKTRGQQVTLSCSPISGHRSVSWYQQTPGQGLQFLFEYFSETQRNKGNFPGRFSGRQFSNSRSEMNVSTLELGDSALYLCASSLELTAETQYFGPGTRLLVL.

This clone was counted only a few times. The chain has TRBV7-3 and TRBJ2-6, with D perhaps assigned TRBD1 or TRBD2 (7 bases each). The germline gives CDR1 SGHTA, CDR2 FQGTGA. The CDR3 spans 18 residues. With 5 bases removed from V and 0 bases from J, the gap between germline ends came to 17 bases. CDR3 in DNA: TGTGCCAGCAGCAGGGGAGGGGGCGTGACCTCTGGGGCCAACGTCCTGACTTTC. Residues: CASSRGGGVTSGANVLTF.

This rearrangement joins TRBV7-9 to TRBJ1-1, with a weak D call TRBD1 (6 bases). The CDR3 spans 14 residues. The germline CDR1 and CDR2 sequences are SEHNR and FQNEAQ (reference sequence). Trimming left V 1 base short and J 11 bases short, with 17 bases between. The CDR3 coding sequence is TGTGCCAGCAGCTTAGTCCGGCAGGGGTGGGTTGCTTTCTTT. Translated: CASSLVRQGWVAFF.

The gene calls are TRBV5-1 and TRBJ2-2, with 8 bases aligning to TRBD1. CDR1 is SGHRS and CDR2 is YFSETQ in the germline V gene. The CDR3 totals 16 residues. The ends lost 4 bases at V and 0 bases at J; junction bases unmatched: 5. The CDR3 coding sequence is TGCGCCAGCAGCCCCGACAGGGGCACGAACACCGGGGAGCTGTTTTTT. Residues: CASSPDRGTNTGELFF. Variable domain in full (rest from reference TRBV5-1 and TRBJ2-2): KAGVTQTPRYLIKTRGQQVTLSCSPISGHRSVSWYQQTPGQGLQFLFEYFSETQRNKGNFPGRFSGRQFSNSRSEMNVSTLELGDSALYLCASSPDRGTNTGELFFGEGSRLTVL.

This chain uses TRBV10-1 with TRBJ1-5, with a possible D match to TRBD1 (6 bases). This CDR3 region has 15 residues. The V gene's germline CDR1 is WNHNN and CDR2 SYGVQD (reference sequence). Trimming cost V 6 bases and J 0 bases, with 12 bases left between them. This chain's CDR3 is CASRQGFCSNQPQHF. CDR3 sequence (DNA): TGCGCCAGCAGGCAGGGGTTTTGTAGCAATCAGCCCCAGCATTTT.

In DNA form, the CDR3 reads TGCGCCAGCAGCCAAGCCCGAGGGTCACCCTCTGGAAACACCATATATTTT. It is translated as CASSQARGSPSGNTIYF. This chain links TRBV4-1 with TRBJ1-3; D unclear. V was shortened by 1 base and J by 0 bases, with 13 bases between the two germline ends. The V gene's germline CDR1 is MGHRA and CDR2 YSYEKL. The CDR3 is 17 amino acids.

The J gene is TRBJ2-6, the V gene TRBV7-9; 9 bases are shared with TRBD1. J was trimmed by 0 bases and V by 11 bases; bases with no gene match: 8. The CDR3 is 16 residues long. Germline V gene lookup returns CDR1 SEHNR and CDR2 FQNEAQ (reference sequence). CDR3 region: CALDRGLSSGANVLTF. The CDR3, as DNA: TGTGCCTTGGACAGGGGATTGAGCTCTGGGGCCAACGTCCTGACTTTC. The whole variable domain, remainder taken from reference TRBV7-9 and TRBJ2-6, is DTGVSQNPRHKITKRGQNVTFRCDPISEHNRLYWYRQTLGQGPEFLTYFQNEAQLEKSRLLSDRFSAERPKGSFSTLEIQRTEQGDSAMYLCALDRGLSSGANVLTFGAGSRLTVL.

CDR3 sequence (DNA): TGTGCCAGCAGTTACGAAGGGTTGGTGAACGAGCAGTACTTC. It yields the protein CASSYEGLVNEQYF. V is TRBV6-5 and J is TRBJ2-7, with no clear D. The germline V gene encodes CDR1 MNHEY and CDR2 SVGAGI. The germline V and J ends were trimmed by 2 bases and 5 bases, with 13 bases remaining between them. This CDR3 is built from 14 residues.

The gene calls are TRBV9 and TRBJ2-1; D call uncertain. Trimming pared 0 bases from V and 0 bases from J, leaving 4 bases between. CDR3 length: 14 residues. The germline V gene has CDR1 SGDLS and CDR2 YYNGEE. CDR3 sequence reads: CASSVDSSYNEQFF. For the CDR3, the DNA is TGTGCCAGCAGCGTAGACAGCTCCTACAATGAGCAGTTCTTC. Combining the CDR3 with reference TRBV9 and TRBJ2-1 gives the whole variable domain DSGVTQTPKHLITATGQRVTLRCSPRSGDLSVYWYQQSLDQGLQFLIQYYNGEERAKGNILERFSAQQFPDLHSELNLSSLELGDSALYFCASSVDSSYNEQFFGPGTRLTVL.

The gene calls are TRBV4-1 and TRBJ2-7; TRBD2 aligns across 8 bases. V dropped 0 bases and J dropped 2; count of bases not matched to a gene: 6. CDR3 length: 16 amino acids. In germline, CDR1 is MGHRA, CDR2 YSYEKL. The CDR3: CASSQEGDSGTYEQYF. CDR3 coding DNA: TGCGCCAGCAGCCAAGAAGGTGATAGCGGGACCTACGAGCAGTACTTC.

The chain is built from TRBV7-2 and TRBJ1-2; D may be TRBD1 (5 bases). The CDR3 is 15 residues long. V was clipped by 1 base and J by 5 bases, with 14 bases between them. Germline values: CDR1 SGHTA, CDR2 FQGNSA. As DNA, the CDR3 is TGTGCCAGCAGCTTAGGGGACCTTGGGCGGTATGGCTACACCTTC. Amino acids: CASSLGDLGRYGYTF.

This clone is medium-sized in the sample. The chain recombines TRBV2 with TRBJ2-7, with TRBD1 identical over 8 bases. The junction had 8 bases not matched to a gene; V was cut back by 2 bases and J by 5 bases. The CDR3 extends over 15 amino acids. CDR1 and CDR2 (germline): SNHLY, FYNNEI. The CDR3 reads CASSEQGQGADEQYF. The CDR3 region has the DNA TGTGCCAGCAGTGAACAAGGACAGGGTGCCGACGAGCAGTACTTC.

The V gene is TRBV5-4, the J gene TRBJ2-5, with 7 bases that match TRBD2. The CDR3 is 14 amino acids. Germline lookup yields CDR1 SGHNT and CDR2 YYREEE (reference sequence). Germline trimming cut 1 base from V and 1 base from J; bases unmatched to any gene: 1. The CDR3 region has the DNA TGTGCCAGCAGCTTGAGACTAGCCCAAGAGACCCAGTACTTC. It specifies CASSLRLAQETQYF. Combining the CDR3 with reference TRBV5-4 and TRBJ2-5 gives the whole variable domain ETGVTQSPTHLIKTRGQQVTLRCSSQSGHNTVSWYQQALGQGPQFIFQYYREEENGRGNFPPRFSGLQFPNYSSELNVNALELDDSALYLCASSLRLAQETQYFGPGTRLLVL.

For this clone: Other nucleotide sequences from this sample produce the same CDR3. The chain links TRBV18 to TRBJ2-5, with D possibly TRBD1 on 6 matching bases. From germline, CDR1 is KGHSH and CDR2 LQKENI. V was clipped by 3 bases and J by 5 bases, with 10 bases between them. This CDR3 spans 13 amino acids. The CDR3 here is CASSPGQGETQYF. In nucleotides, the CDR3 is TGTGCCAGCTCACCGGGCCAGGGGGAGACCCAGTACTTC.

The chain's CDR3 is CASSQDRRTETQYF. CDR3 sequence (DNA): TGCGCCAGCAGCCAAGATCGTCGGACGGAGACCCAGTACTTC. The chain combines TRBV4-3 with TRBJ2-5; D remains ambiguous. The germline CDR1 and CDR2 sequences are LGHNA and YSLEER. Trimming shortened V by 0 bases and J by 5 bases, and 10 bases separated the two germline ends. This CDR3 has 14 residues.

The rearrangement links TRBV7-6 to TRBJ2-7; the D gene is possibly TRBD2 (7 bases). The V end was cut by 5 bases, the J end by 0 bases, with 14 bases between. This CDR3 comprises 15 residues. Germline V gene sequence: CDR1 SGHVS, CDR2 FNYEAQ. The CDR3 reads CASSQRGGFSYEQYF. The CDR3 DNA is TGTGCCAGCAGCCAAAGGGGGGGTTTCTCCTACGAGCAGTACTTC.

This CDR3 is CASRPVAGANYGYTF. For the CDR3, the DNA is TGTGCCAGCAGACCTGTGGCAGGGGCCAACTATGGCTACACCTTC. The chain joins TRBV2 to TRBJ1-2; D perhaps matches TRBD1 (6 bases). Trimming cost V 6 bases and J 2 bases, with 16 bases left between them. The CDR3 loop spans 15 amino acids. The germline V gene encodes CDR1 SNHLY and CDR2 FYNNEI.

CDR3 region: CASSPLLATNEKLFF. Here the CDR3 DNA reads TGTGCCAGTAGTCCCCTACTTGCAACTAATGAAAAACTGTTTTTT. The rearrangement uses TRBV19 and TRBJ1-4; D ambiguous. Germline V lookup: CDR1 LNHDA, CDR2 SQIVND (reference sequence). V dropped 5 bases and J dropped 0 bases, with 10 bases sitting between them. CDR3 length: 15 residues. The full variable domain, completed using reference TRBV19 and TRBJ1-4, is DGGITQSPKYLFRKEGQNVTLSCEQNLNHDAMYWYRQDPGQGLRLIYYSQIVNDFQKGDIAEGYSVSREKKESFPLTVTSAQKNPTAFYLCASSPLLATNEKLFFGSGTQLSVL.